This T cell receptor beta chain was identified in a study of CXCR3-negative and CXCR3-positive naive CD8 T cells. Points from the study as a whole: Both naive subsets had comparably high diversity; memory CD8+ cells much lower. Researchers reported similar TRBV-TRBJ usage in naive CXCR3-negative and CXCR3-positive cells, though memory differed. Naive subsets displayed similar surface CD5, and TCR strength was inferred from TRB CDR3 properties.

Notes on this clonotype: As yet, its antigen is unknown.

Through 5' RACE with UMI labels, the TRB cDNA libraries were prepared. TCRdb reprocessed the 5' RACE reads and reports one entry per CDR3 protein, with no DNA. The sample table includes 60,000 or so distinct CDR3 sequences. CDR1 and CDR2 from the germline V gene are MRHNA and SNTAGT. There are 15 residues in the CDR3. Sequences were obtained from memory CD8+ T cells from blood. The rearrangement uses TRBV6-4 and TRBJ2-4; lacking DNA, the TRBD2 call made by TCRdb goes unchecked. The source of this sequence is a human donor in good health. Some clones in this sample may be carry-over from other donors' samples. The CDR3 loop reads CASSTSEGAQNIQYF.